This entry lists 12 T cell receptor beta chains sequenced from one sample in a study of shared clonotypes between healthy human individuals. Positively selected for CCR7, the CD45RO-negative cells used as naive CD8 cells excluded terminally differentiated effector memory CD45RA+ cells. TCRdb's copy holds only in-frame clones and misses some; the assay was immunoSEQ multiplex PCR. This sample yields around 2,000,000 clones, of which approximately 94% are seen a single time; approximately 1% belongs to the top ten. The material sequenced was naive CD8+ T cells sorted from blood. These receptors came from a man aged 18 to 35 in good health.

This clone was seen a few times. Other DNA sequences of this sample code for an identical CDR3. This sequence joins TRBV28 and TRBJ1-1, with D unresolved. V dropped 4 bases and J dropped 1 base, with 1 base sitting between them. The CDR3 length is 11 residues. The germline V gene has CDR1 MDHEN and CDR2 SYDVKM. The chain's CDR3 is CASSSNTEAFF. The CDR3 DNA reads as TGTGCCAGCAGTTCGAACACTGAAGCTTTCTTT.

The chain joins TRBV7-8 to TRBJ1-2, with 7 bases fitting TRBD1. The CDR3 sequence is 16 residues long. V was clipped by 5 bases and J by 8 bases; unmatched bases: 17. Germline V CDR1 and CDR2: SGHVS, FQNEAQ. The CDR3 region has the DNA TGTGCCAGCAGCCGAACGGGACAGATGGGGGGTGAGGGCTACACCTTC. Translating gives CASSRTGQMGGEGYTF.

In regard to this clone: Other DNA sequences of this sample code for an identical CDR3. The CDR3 sequence is CASSVGGPGELFF. CDR3 DNA: TGTGCCAGCAGCGTAGGAGGTCCCGGGGAGCTGTTTTTT. The V call is TRBV9, the J call TRBJ2-2; no clear D. Trimming left V 0 bases short and J 6 bases short, with 6 bases between. Germline CDR1 is SGDLS and CDR2 is YYNGEE. This CDR3 comprises 13 residues.

This chain's CDR3 is CASSILWDRGYEQYF. CDR3 in DNA: TGTGCCAGTAGTATTCTGTGGGACAGGGGCTACGAGCAGTACTTC. This rearrangement joins TRBV19 to TRBJ2-7; 10 bases fit TRBD1. The CDR3 runs 15 residues. Per the germline V gene, CDR1 is LNHDA and CDR2 is SQIVND (reference sequence). Trimming at V came to 3 bases and at J to 3 bases, leaving 5 bases not matched to a gene.

V usage is TRBV30 and J usage is TRBJ1-6; the D gene is possibly TRBD1 (5 bases). This CDR3 is 15 amino acids long. CDR1 is GTSNPN, CDR2 SVGIG, per germline (reference sequence). Trimming stripped 1 base from V and 10 bases from J, with 17 bases between. CDR3 sequence (DNA): TGTGCCTGGAGTGAGCAGGGCGGATCGAAGTCACCCCTCCACTTT. Its translation: CAWSEQGGSKSPLHF.

J is TRBJ1-5 and V is TRBV10-3, with D unresolved. The V end lost 3 bases, the J end lost 3 bases, and 12 bases lay between the germline ends. The CDR3 consists of 15 residues. Germline V gives CDR1 ENHRY, CDR2 SYGVKD. The CDR3 DNA reads TGTGCCATCAGTGATGAAGGAGTTTACAATCAGCCCCAGCATTTT. This gives the protein CAISDEGVYNQPQHF.

The chain recombines TRBV11-2 with TRBJ1-2; 11 bases are a match to TRBD1. The V segment lost 5 bases and the J segment 6 bases; nucleotides outside the gene matches: 8. Per the germline V gene, CDR1 is SGHAT and CDR2 is FQNNGV. There are 15 residues in the CDR3. The CDR3 DNA follows: TGTGCCAGCAGCAACACCGGGACAGGGGGAGATGGCTACACCTTC. Translating it yields CASSNTGTGGDGYTF.

The rearrangement joins TRBV4-1 to TRBJ2-7, with D unresolved. The V gene's germline CDR1 is MGHRA and CDR2 YSYEKL. Trimming cost V 0 bases and J 0 bases, with 9 bases left between them. The CDR3 spans 15 residues. The CDR3 bases are TGCGCCAGCAGCCAAGACGCACCCCTCTCCTACGAGCAGTACTTC. Amino acids: CASSQDAPLSYEQYF.

The chain recombines TRBV27 with TRBJ1-4, with D perhaps TRBD1 (6 bases). V lost 1 base and J 6 bases, leaving 9 bases between the germline ends. This CDR3 region has 14 residues. Germline-derived CDR1 and CDR2 are MNHEY and SMNVEV (reference sequence). CDR3 in DNA: TGTGCCAGCAGTTTATGGGGGCAGGATGAAAAACTGTTTTTT. It encodes CASSLWGQDEKLFF.

This chain uses TRBV4-3 with TRBJ2-7; 9 positions agree with TRBD2. The V gene's germline CDR1 is LGHNA and CDR2 YSLEER. V lost 0 bases, J lost 5 bases, and 5 bases stayed unmatched. The CDR3 length is 15 residues. CDR3 coding DNA: TGCGCCAGCAGCCAAGAAATCGGGACTAGCCACGAGCAGTACTTC. Protein product: CASSQEIGTSHEQYF.

This chain uses TRBV6-1 with TRBJ1-2, with no clear D. The CDR3 has 17 amino acids. The V gene lost 3 bases and the J gene lost 2 bases, with 19 bases spanning the gap. CDR1 MNHNS and CDR2 SASEGT come from the germline V gene. The chain's CDR3 is CASSEGLPDGYNYGYTF. The CDR3 DNA sequence: TGTGCCAGCAGTGAGGGCCTCCCCGACGGGTACAACTATGGCTACACCTTC.

To note about this clone: The same CDR3 arises from other DNA sequences in this sample as well. The chain links TRBV10-3 to TRBJ2-7, with 9 bases lining up with TRBD1. The CDR3 covers 15 residues. The V segment lost 0 bases and the J segment 1 base; nucleotides outside the gene matches: 1. The germline V gene encodes CDR1 ENHRY and CDR2 SYGVKD. The CDR3 DNA is TGTGCCATCAGTGAGTCGGACAGGGGATCCTACGAGCAGTACTTC. Translated: CAISESDRGSYEQYF.